The clone carrying this T cell receptor (beta chain) has only one observation. What it recognizes is unknown. This CDR3 comprises 16 residues. Germline values: CDR1 MDHEN, CDR2 SYDVKM. Trimming stripped 5 bases from V and 4 bases from J, with 18 bases between. All donors came from Russia, were Caucasian and healthy, and spanned ages roughly 6 to 95. The data originate from a study of blood T cells in healthy people across ages. On the study more broadly: The capture of about one barcoded beta molecule per two T cells was achieved by template switching. Study-level points and caveats: No conclusive comparison of naive versus antigen-experienced cells was possible with unsorted PBMCs.

Using a J-beta primer mix together with a sample-barcoded 5' primer, a second PCR was run for 7 to 11 cycles. TCRdb reprocessed the 5' RACE reads via MiXCR and lists one record per CDR3 protein. The sample lists about 830,000 distinct CDR3 sequences, about 62% occurring once. The TCR originated in a young man in good health. The sample was blood. The chain recombines TRBV28 with TRBJ2-1; D gene uncertain. This chain's CDR3 is CASSGPDPTAYNEQFF. The CDR3, as DNA: TGTGCCAGCAGTGGACCGGACCCAACGGCATACAATGAGCAGTTCTTC.